The T cell receptor (beta chain) described here comes from a study of cytomegalovirus exposure and HLA in healthy donors. In germline, CDR1 is GTSNPN, CDR2 SVGIG (reference sequence). V was trimmed by 2 bases and J by 2 bases, leaving 7 bases between them. This CDR3 region has 13 residues. Researchers ran the PCR with 60 Vbeta and 13 Jbeta primers. Produced via immunoSEQ multiplex PCR; TCRdb's table is partial and in-frame only. This table holds 120,000 or so clones, over 60% found once. Sequencing was done on a sample of PBMCs. The receptor was isolated from a man aged 25-45 years in good health and CMV-seronegative. This sequence joins TRBV30 and TRBJ1-5; D perhaps matches TRBD1 (5 bases). The CDR3 bases are TGTGCCTGGAGTAGGGGTCGCAATCAGCCCCAGCATTTT. Translated, it gives CAWSRGRNQPQHF.